Included here is one T cell receptor (beta chain) sequence, with context. The entry originates in a study of blood T cell repertoires in COVID-19. Across the whole study: From T cells, B-cell-depleted T cells, or PBMCs came the material, which was cDNA or gDNA.

The participants were between about 18 and 90 years old and came from 24 US areas. Donors of Cohort 3 who recovered were those that had two negative PCRs, clearance, or symptom resolution. This table comes from immunoSEQ multiplex PCR, and its TCRdb copy is limited to in-frame clones, with some not included. The sample consists of 300,000 to 400,000 clones, approximately 91% of them appearing once. J lost 4 bases, V lost 1 base, and 3 bases had no gene match. Germline V gene lookup returns CDR1 SGHTA and CDR2 FQGNSA. The CDR3 totals 15 residues. The chain links TRBV7-2 to TRBJ1-3; TRBD1 matches 8 bases. The clonotype originates from a man aged 55 to 70 who had recovered from COVID-19. Material: PBMCs or T cells enriched from blood (not recorded which). CDR3 sequence (DNA): TGTGCCAGCAGCTTAGTAACAGGGGGGGGAAACACCATATATTTT. This translates into CASSLVTGGGNTIYF.